Following are 12 T cell receptor beta chains from one sample sequenced in a study of T-cell memory formation after mild COVID-19. TCRdb re-called the 5' RACE reads with MiXCR, one entry per CDR3 protein. The profile shows 290,000 or so distinct CDR3 sequences, around 19% of them singletons. Sequencing was performed on PBMCs or a T cell subset sorted from them (not recorded which). All receptors come from a man younger than 35 who had mild COVID-19 (a few samples of this study predate the infection). Cell type and time point are not known.

In its sample, this clonotype was seen a few times. The chain links TRBV20-1 to TRBJ1-6, with D hard to call. CDR3 size: 14 residues. From germline, CDR1 is DFQATT and CDR2 SNEGSKA (reference sequence). Trimming stripped 3 bases from V and 8 bases from J, with 14 bases between. The CDR3 DNA is TGCAGTGCTAGCCGCGGGAGCTGGGATTCACCCCTCCACTTT. As protein: CSASRGSWDSPLHF.

This clonotype has at least ten counts. CDR3 nucleotides: TGTGCCAGCAGCTTAGGAAGCGGGGGGGTCACAGATACGCAGTATTTT. The encoded protein is CASSLGSGGVTDTQYF. The chain carries TRBV7-2 and TRBJ2-3; TRBD2 matches 10 bases. The J segment lost 2 bases and the V segment lost 1 base, leaving 3 bases of the junction unmatched. Per the germline V gene, CDR1 is SGHTA and CDR2 is FQGNSA. The CDR3 consists of 16 residues. Filled out from reference TRBV7-2 and TRBJ2-3, the complete variable domain reads GAGVSQSPSNKVTEKGKDVELRCDPISGHTALYWYRQSLGQGLEFLIYFQGNSAPDKSGLPSDRFSAERTGGSVSTLTIQRTQQEDSAVYLCASSLGSGGVTDTQYFGPGTRLTVL.

As concerns this clonotype: A much more abundant neighbour one base away suggests this may be a read error. This chain uses TRBV12-3 or TRBV12-4 with TRBJ2-3; TRBD1 agrees at 10 bases. This CDR3 has 13 residues. The junction had 4 bases not matched to a gene; V was cut back by 7 bases and J by 6 bases. CDR3 loop: CASTTGQGDTQYF. CDR3 nucleotide sequence: TGTGCCAGCACCACGGGACAGGGGGATACGCAGTATTTT.

The chain recombines TRBV18 with TRBJ1-1; 9 bases are a match to TRBD1. Trimming cost V 4 bases and J 8 bases; bases outside gene matches: 5. Germline V CDR1 and CDR2: KGHSH, LQKENI. CDR3 length: 13 residues. The CDR3 spells CASSLRQGVEAFF. For the CDR3, the DNA is TGTGCCAGCTCACTCCGACAGGGGGTCGAAGCTTTCTTT.

This sequence joins TRBV27 and TRBJ2-2, with D possibly being TRBD1 (6 bases). This CDR3 has 15 amino acids. V was clipped by 6 bases and J by 6 bases, with 17 bases between them. CDR1 and CDR2 from the germline V gene are MNHEY and SMNVEV (reference sequence). Here the CDR3 reads CASSRDQGTAGELFF. CDR3 nucleotides: TGTGCCAGCAGCCGCGACCAGGGGACCGCCGGGGAGCTGTTTTTT.

The chain combines TRBV3-1 with TRBJ2-2; no firm D call. The V gene lost 6 bases and the J gene lost 3 bases, with 14 bases spanning the gap. This CDR3 comprises 15 residues. From germline, CDR1 is LGHDT and CDR2 YNNKEL (reference sequence). CDR3 sequence (DNA): TGTGCCAGCAGGGACCACCAGGTCTACACCGGGGAGCTGTTTTTT. Its protein product is CASRDHQVYTGELFF.

This clonotype was observed a few times. V usage is TRBV27 and J usage is TRBJ2-3, with 10 bases matching TRBD1. The junction had 4 bases not matched to a gene; V was cut back by 3 bases and J by 7 bases. The CDR3 runs to 14 residues. The germline CDR1 and CDR2 sequences are MNHEY and SMNVEV (reference sequence). CDR3: CASSLRDRGHTQYF. Here the CDR3 DNA reads TGTGCCAGCAGTTTGCGGGACAGGGGACATACGCAGTATTTT.

The genes are TRBV2 and TRBJ2-3; 12 bases match TRBD2. The V gene end was trimmed by 4 bases and the J gene end by 5 bases; junction bases not matched to a gene: 4. Germline-derived CDR1 and CDR2 are SNHLY and FYNNEI. The CDR3 is made up of 15 amino acids. The CDR3 DNA follows: TGTGCCAGCAGTGTCCTAGCGGGGGGGGAAGATACGCAGTATTTT. Its translation: CASSVLAGGEDTQYF.

V usage is TRBV18 and J usage is TRBJ1-2; D is ambiguous. V lost 2 bases, J lost 1 base, and 8 bases lay in between. This CDR3 has 14 amino acids. The germline gives CDR1 KGHSH, CDR2 LQKENI. CDR3 sequence (DNA): TGTGCCAGCTCACCAGTGGAGTTTAACTATGGCTACACCTTC. This gives the protein CASSPVEFNYGYTF.

The chain joins TRBV27 to TRBJ2-2, with 11 bases lining up with TRBD2. The CDR3 contains 17 residues. Trimming cost V 0 bases and J 1 base; bases outside gene matches: 1. CDR1 is MNHEY, CDR2 SMNVEV, per germline (reference sequence). CDR3 nucleotide sequence: TGTGCCAGCAGTTTATCGACTAGCGGGATGAACACCGGGGAGCTGTTTTTT. Translated, it gives CASSLSTSGMNTGELFF.

A few counts support this clonotype. The J gene is TRBJ2-7, the V gene TRBV18; 12 nucleotides match TRBD1. In germline, CDR1 is KGHSH, CDR2 LQKENI. The length of the CDR3 is 14 residues. V dropped 5 bases and J dropped 2; count of bases not matched to a gene: 1. CDR3 loop: CASSGDRGPYEQYV. The CDR3 nucleotides read TGTGCCAGCTCAGGGGACAGGGGGCCCTACGAGCAGTACGTC.

This clonotype was observed a few times. V and J are TRBV9 and TRBJ2-1, with D possibly TRBD2 on 6 matching bases. Germline CDR1 SGDLS, CDR2 YYNGEE. The CDR3 is 13 amino acids. The V gene lost 0 bases and the J gene lost 10 bases, with 11 bases spanning the gap. CDR3 sequence reads: CASSVDSAGEQFF. Here the CDR3 DNA reads TGTGCCAGCAGCGTAGATTCAGCGGGCGAGCAGTTCTTC.